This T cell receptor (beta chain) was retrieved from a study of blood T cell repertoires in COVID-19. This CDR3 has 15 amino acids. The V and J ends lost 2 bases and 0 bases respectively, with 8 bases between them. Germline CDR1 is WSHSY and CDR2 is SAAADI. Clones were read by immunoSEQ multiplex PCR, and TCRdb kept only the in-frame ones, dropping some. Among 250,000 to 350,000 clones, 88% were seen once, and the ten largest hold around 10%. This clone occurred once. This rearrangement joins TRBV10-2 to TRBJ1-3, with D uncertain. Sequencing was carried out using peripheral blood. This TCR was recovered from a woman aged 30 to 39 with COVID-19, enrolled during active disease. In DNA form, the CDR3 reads TGCGCCAGCAGTGAGACACGCAGCTCTGGAAACACCATATATTTT. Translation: CASSETRSSGNTIYF.